Listed below are T cell receptor beta chains from one sample, sequenced in a study of a mutant IDH1 vaccine in newly diagnosed glioma. Assay: immunoSEQ multiplex PCR; the TCRdb copy retains only in-frame clones and omits some. The data hold fewer than 25,000 clones, with approximately 84% observed a single time. Which antigens these TCRs recognize remains unknown. Here the sequenced sample was PBMCs, taken from a glioma patient whose treatment included an IDH1 peptide vaccine. The receptors were sampled from a man aged 40-49 years with glioma. CDR3s include the opening cysteine and the closing phenylalanine or tryptophan. The order of the fields is CDR3 length, D gene, V gene, clone size, J gene, CDR3 protein, CDR3 DNA. A D gene is named only where the DNA matches it firmly. Expanded clones get a size class; other rows say once, few or many, or leave the size out.

length: 15
D: .
V: TRBV9
size: .
J: TRBJ2-5
CDR3: CASSVLWGEQETQYF
DNA: TGTGCCAGCAGCGTGCTCTGGGGGGAACAAGAGACCCAGTACTTC

length: 15
D: .
V: TRBV10-3
size: .
J: TRBJ2-5
CDR3: CAISESTQDQETQYF
DNA: TGTGCCATCAGTGAGTCGACGCAGGACCAAGAGACCCAGTACTTC

length: 15
D: TRBD1
V: TRBV19
size: .
J: TRBJ1-2
CDR3: CASIRDRDSNYGYTF
DNA: TGTGCCAGTATAAGGGACAGGGATTCTAACTATGGCTACACCTTC

length: 10
D: .
V: TRBV6-5
size: few
J: TRBJ1-2
CDR3: CASRGRGYTF
DNA: TGTGCCAGCAGGGGGCGGGGCTACACCTTC

length: 15
D: .
V: TRBV2
size: .
J: TRBJ2-7
CDR3: CASSENWNRIYEQYF
DNA: TGTGCCAGCAGTGAAAATTGGAACAGAATATACGAGCAGTACTTC

length: 13
D: .
V: TRBV7-9
size: .
J: TRBJ1-2
CDR3: CASSLGQFYGYTF
DNA: TGTGCCAGCAGCTTAGGGCAGTTCTATGGCTACACCTTC

length: 13
D: .
V: TRBV2
size: .
J: TRBJ1-4
CDR3: CASLGSGNEKLFF
DNA: TGTGCCAGCTTAGGGTCGGGGAATGAAAAACTGTTTTTT

length: 16
D: .
V: TRBV5-1
size: .
J: TRBJ2-6
CDR3: CASSLSTRSGANVLTF
DNA: TGCGCCAGCAGCTTGTCTACTCGCTCTGGGGCCAACGTCCTGACTTTC

length: 15
D: .
V: TRBV6-1
size: few
J: TRBJ1-5
CDR3: CASSEDQEFNQPQHF
DNA: TGTGCCAGCAGTGAGGATCAGGAGTTCAATCAGCCCCAGCATTTT

length: 13
D: .
V: TRBV6-5
size: .
J: TRBJ1-1
CDR3: CASSYYKNTEAFF
DNA: TGTGCCAGCAGTTACTATAAGAACACTGAAGCTTTCTTT

length: 15
D: TRBD1
V: TRBV5-1
size: .
J: TRBJ1-2
CDR3: CASSSSDGTGEGYTF
DNA: TGCGCCAGCAGCTCATCAGACGGGACAGGGGAGGGCTACACCTTC

length: 12
D: .
V: TRBV28
size: few
J: TRBJ1-1
CDR3: CASTASHTEAFF
DNA: TGTGCCAGCACCGCATCCCACACTGAAGCTTTCTTT

length: 15
D: .
V: TRBV11-3
size: .
J: TRBJ2-2
CDR3: CASSLGRRATGELFF
DNA: TGTGCCAGCAGCTTAGGGCGTCGGGCCACCGGGGAGCTGTTTTTT

length: 16
D: TRBD2
V: TRBV5-3
size: .
J: TRBJ2-2
CDR3: CARRSLRDYNTGELFF
DNA: TGTGCCAGAAGATCTCTCCGGGACTATAACACCGGGGAGCTGTTTTTT

length: 12
D: .
V: TRBV7-2
size: .
J: TRBJ1-2
CDR3: CASSPNLAGYTF
DNA: TGTGCCAGCAGCCCCAACTTGGCGGGCTACACCTTC

length: 15
D: .
V: TRBV6-4
size: few
J: TRBJ2-6
CDR3: CASSEGLSGANVLTF
DNA: TGTGCCAGCAGCGAAGGGCTATCCGGGGCCAACGTCCTGACTTTC

length: 14
D: TRBD1
V: TRBV10-3
size: .
J: TRBJ2-7
CDR3: CAISQGGTSSEQYF
DNA: TGTGCCATCAGTCAAGGGGGCACATCGTCCGAGCAGTACTTC

length: 16
D: TRBD2
V: TRBV9
size: .
J: TRBJ2-7
CDR3: CASSEGSSGLTYEQYF
DNA: TGTGCCAGCAGCGAGGGGTCTAGCGGACTGACCTACGAGCAGTACTTC

length: 14
D: TRBD2
V: TRBV10-3
size: .
J: TRBJ2-3
CDR3: CATRTSGKGDTQYF
DNA: TGTGCCACTCGTACTAGCGGGAAAGGAGATACGCAGTATTTT

length: 13
D: TRBD1
V: TRBV25-1
size: once
J: TRBJ2-7
CDR3: CASRGQGSDEQYF
DNA: TGTGCCAGCAGAGGACAGGGGTCGGACGAGCAGTACTTC

length: 12
D: TRBD1
V: TRBV6-4
size: few
J: TRBJ1-1
CDR3: CARSTGVTEAFF
DNA: TGTGCCAGATCTACAGGGGTCACTGAAGCTTTCTTT

length: 11
D: .
V: TRBV5-1
size: once
J: TRBJ2-5
CDR3: CASSFGEAQYF
DNA: TGCGCCAGCAGCTTTGGAGAGGCCCAGTACTTC

length: 13
D: .
V: TRBV5-6
size: .
J: TRBJ2-2
CDR3: CASSPWNTGELFF
DNA: TGTGCCAGCTCCCCGTGGAACACCGGGGAGCTGTTTTTT

length: 15
D: .
V: TRBV27
size: once
J: TRBJ2-1
CDR3: CASSLFQGLGNEQFF
DNA: TGTGCCAGCAGTTTATTCCAGGGTCTTGGCAATGAGCAGTTCTTC